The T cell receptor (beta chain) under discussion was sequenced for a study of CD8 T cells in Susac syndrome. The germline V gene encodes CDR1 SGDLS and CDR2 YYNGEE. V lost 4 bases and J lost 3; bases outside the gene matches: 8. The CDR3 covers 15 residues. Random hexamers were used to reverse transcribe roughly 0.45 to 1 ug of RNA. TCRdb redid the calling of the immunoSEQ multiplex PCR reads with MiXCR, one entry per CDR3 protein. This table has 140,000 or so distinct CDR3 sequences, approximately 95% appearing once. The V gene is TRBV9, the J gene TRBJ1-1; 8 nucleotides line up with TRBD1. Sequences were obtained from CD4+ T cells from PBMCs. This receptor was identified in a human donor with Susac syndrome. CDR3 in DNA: TGTGCCAGCAGCCCCACCTTGACAGGGGACACTGAAGCTTTCTTT. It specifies CASSPTLTGDTEAFF.